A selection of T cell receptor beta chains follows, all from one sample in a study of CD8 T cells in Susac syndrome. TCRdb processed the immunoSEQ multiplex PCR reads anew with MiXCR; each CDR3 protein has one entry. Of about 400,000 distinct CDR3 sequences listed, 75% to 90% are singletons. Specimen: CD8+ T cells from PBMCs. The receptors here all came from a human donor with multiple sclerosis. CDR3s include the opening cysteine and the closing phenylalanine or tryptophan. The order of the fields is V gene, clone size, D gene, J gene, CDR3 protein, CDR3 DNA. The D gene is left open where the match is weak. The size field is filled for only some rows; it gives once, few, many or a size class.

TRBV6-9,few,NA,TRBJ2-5,CASSYPPLDPQETQYF,TGTGCCAGCAGTTATCCGCCTCTAGATCCTCAAGAGACCCAGTACTTC
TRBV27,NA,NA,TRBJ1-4,CASSLLGGNEKLFF,TGTGCCAGCAGTTTACTAGGGGGAAATGAAAAACTGTTTTTT
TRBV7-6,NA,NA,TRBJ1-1,CASSSLSSNTEAFF,TGTGCCAGCAGCTCCCTAAGTTCGAACACTGAAGCTTTCTTT
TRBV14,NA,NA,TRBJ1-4,CASSREQGVTNEKLFF,TGTGCCAGCAGCCGGGAACAGGGCGTTACTAATGAAAAACTGTTTTTT
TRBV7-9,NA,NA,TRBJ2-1,CASSHPSYNEQFF,TGTGCCAGCAGCCACCCTAGCTACAATGAGCAGTTCTTC
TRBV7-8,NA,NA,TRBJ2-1,CASSPIEGSHNEQFF,TGTGCCAGCAGCCCAATTGAAGGATCCCACAATGAGCAGTTCTTC
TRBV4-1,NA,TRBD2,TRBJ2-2,CASSHSGGDTGELFF,TGCGCCAGCAGCCATAGCGGGGGGGACACCGGGGAGCTGTTTTTT
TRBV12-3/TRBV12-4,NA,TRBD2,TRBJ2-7,CASRTRTSLFDEQYF,TGTGCCAGCAGAACTAGGACTAGTCTTTTCGACGAGCAGTACTTC
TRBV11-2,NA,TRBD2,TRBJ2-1,CASSDPGGPSEQFF,TGTGCCAGCTCTGACCCGGGAGGGCCAAGTGAGCAGTTCTTC
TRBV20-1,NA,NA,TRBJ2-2,CSAKARLARPGELFF,TGCAGTGCGAAGGCCCGGCTAGCGAGGCCCGGGGAGCTGTTTTTT
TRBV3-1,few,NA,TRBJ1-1,CASTLGAVNTEAFF,TGTGCCAGCACCCTAGGGGCAGTTAACACTGAAGCTTTCTTT
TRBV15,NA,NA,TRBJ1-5,CATSRDFVGLSNQPQHF,TGTGCCACCAGCAGAGATTTTGTAGGACTTAGCAATCAGCCCCAGCATTTT
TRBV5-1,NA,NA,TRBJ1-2,CASSPEGNGEGYTF,TGCGCCAGCAGCCCCGAAGGCAACGGCGAAGGCTACACCTTC
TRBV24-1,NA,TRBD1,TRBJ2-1,CATSPRDRGLDEQFF,TGTGCCACCAGTCCCCGGGACAGGGGGCTCGATGAGCAGTTCTTC
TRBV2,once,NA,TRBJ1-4,CASSEWQSEKLFF,TGTGCCAGCAGTGAGTGGCAGAGCGAAAAACTGTTTTTT
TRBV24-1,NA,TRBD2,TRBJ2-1,CATSDRGGAYNEQFF,TGTGCCACCAGTGATCGGGGGGGCGCCTACAATGAGCAGTTCTTC
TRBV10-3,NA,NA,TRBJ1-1,CVTGPAGNTEAFF,TGTGTTACCGGGCCTGCAGGGAACACTGAAGCTTTCTTT
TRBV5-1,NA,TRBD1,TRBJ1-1,CASSPGQTREVNTEAFF,TGCGCCAGCAGCCCGGGACAGACGCGAGAGGTGAACACTGAAGCTTTCTTT
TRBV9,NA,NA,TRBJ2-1,CASSPVEPHESYNEQFF,TGTGCCAGCAGCCCCGTTGAGCCCCACGAGTCCTACAATGAGCAGTTCTTC
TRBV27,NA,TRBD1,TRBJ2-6,CASSGYRGSGANVLTF,TGTGCCAGCAGTGGATACAGGGGCTCTGGGGCCAACGTCCTGACTTTC
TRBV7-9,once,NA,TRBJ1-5,CASSLGGAGSQPQHF,TGTGCCAGCAGCTTAGGAGGGGCAGGGAGTCAGCCCCAGCATTTT
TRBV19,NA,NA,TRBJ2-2,CASSNWDNRNTGELFF,TGTGCCAGTAGTAACTGGGACAACCGGAACACCGGGGAGCTGTTTTTT
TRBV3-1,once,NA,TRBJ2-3,CASSHPAGGTDTQYF,TGTGCCAGCAGCCACCCTGCAGGGGGCACAGATACGCAGTATTTT
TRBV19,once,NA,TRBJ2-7,CASSILTGSYEQYF,TGTGCCAGTAGTATATTAACAGGCTCCTACGAGCAGTACTTC
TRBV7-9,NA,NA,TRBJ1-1,CASSLALGDTEAFF,TGTGCCAGCAGCTTAGCGCTGGGGGACACTGAAGCTTTCTTT
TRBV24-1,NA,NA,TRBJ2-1,CATSDSTYNEQFF,TGTGCCACCAGTGATTCGACATACAATGAGCAGTTCTTC
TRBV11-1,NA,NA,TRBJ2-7,CASSFSAFYEQYF,TGTGCCAGCAGCTTCTCAGCGTTCTACGAGCAGTACTTC
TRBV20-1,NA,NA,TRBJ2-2,CSARVGIGLFF,TGCAGTGCAAGAGTGGGAATTGGGCTGTTTTTT